This TCR beta chain was found in a study of T cells in Graves' hyperthyroidism and ophthalmopathy. This clonotype was counted ten times or more. What it binds is unknown. Patients were excluded for uncontrolled infection, other autoimmune disease, pregnancy or lactation. TCR beta CDR3 region amplification was performed from RNA transcripts. With the HTBI primer set, the TCR CDR3 went through a first round of RT-PCR. TCRdb reanalysed the multiplex PCR reads using MiXCR and keeps one entry per CDR3 protein. The repertoire has roughly 380,000 distinct CDR3 sequences, around 13% of them found once; the top ten carry 9.5% to 11%. Study findings and constraints: Median prediction lead before ophthalmopathy onset was 6.5 to 7 months with the model.

This receptor was taken from a woman aged 60-70 years with Graves' hyperthyroidism. The specimen sequenced was blood.

The CDR3 coding sequence is TGTGCCAGCAGCCAAGTGGGGGCCCCCACAGATACGCAGTATTTT. This sequence encodes CASSQVGAPTDTQYF. The chain combines TRBV3-1 with TRBJ2-3; the D gene is possibly TRBD1 (6 bases). Germline V gene data show CDR1 as LGHDT and CDR2 as YNNKEL (reference sequence). The V and J ends lost 1 base and 2 bases respectively, with 10 bases between them. The CDR3 is 15 residues long.